This T cell receptor beta chain originates from a study of blood T cell repertoires in COVID-19. Some clones are missing from TCRdb's copy, which holds only in-frame ones; the method was immunoSEQ multiplex PCR. The data contain approximately 150,000 clones, 75% to 90% of them singletons. V lost 4 bases to trimming and J lost 7 bases, with 28 bases between them. The length of the CDR3 is 18 residues. Germline CDR1 LNHDA, CDR2 SQIVND (reference sequence). The origin of this receptor is a human donor in a cohort sampled during active COVID-19. The sequencing sample was made of peripheral blood. This chain links TRBV19 with TRBJ1-2, with D possibly being TRBD1 (5 bases). Here the CDR3 DNA reads TGTGCCAGTAGTACAACTATATTAGACAGCCTAACCCCCCGTGGCTACACCTTC. The encoded protein is CASSTTILDSLTPRGYTF.